The entry below gives a single T cell receptor beta chain sequence along with its context. A junction boundary mismatches the germline segment, possibly from a read error. Every isolated RNA sample was fully reverse transcribed, so sequencing captured expressed TCRB transcripts. The repertoire was sequenced with immunoSEQ multiplex PCR; TCRdb's copy has only in-frame clones and lacks some. The top ten clones hold 0.044% of a sample with 350,000 or so clones, roughly a fifth of them seen once. The sample belongs to a study of beta chain features in type 1 diabetes. Germline assignment: CDR1 SSHAT and CDR2 FNYEAQ (reference sequence). This CDR3 comprises 14 residues.

J is TRBJ2-2 and V is TRBV7-7; 7 bases fit TRBD1. Sequenced input: naive CD4+ T cells from blood. The source is a woman between 18 and 30 years old in good health. The CDR3 region has the DNA TGTGCTAGCAGCTGGGACAGGAACACCGGGGAGCTGTTTTTT. Its translation: CASSWDRNTGELFF.